These 8 T cell receptor beta chains were sequenced from one sample in a study of human T cells and chemical hapten exposure. TCRdb re-analysed the RACE reads in MiXCR, keeping a single row per CDR3 protein. The data hold roughly 160,000 distinct CDR3 sequences, with around 15% observed a single time. As to time point: patch test 1, 2 weeks after DPC sensitization. Treatment given: therapeutic diphenylcyclopropenone sensitization with weekly scalp DPC. The sample was whole blood, taken in connection with sensitization to the hapten diphenylcyclopropenone (DPC). These receptors were collected from a woman between 25 and 40 years old with alopecia areata. Some clones in this sample may be carry-over from other donors' samples.

This clonotype turned up a few times. This rearrangement joins TRBV9 to TRBJ1-3, with D possibly being TRBD1 (6 bases). Germline lookup yields CDR1 SGDLS and CDR2 YYNGEE. Trimming took 2 bases from V and 0 from J, leaving 9 bases between them. The CDR3 sequence is 15 residues long. The CDR3 DNA is TGTGCCAGCAGCGTTGGGACACTCTCTGGAAACACCATATATTTT. Protein: CASSVGTLSGNTIYF.

This rearrangement joins TRBV3-1 to TRBJ1-1, with 8 bases that match TRBD1. After removal of 3 bases from V and 2 bases from J, the junction contained 2 bases not matched to a gene. This CDR3 contains 14 residues. The germline gives CDR1 LGHDT, CDR2 YNNKEL (reference sequence). The CDR3 nucleotides are TGTGCCAGCAGCCAGGACAGGGCTAACACTGAAGCTTTCTTT. It codes for CASSQDRANTEAFF.

This clonotype has more than one count but fewer than ten. CDR3 DNA: TGTGCCATCCCGGGACAGTCCATGAACACTGAAGCTTTCTTT. It translates to CAIPGQSMNTEAFF. The chain couples TRBV28 to TRBJ1-1, with TRBD1 identical over 7 bases. The CDR3 is made up of 14 amino acids. Unmatched junction bases numbered 8, after V lost 10 bases and J lost 0 bases. Looked up from germline, CDR1 is MDHEN and CDR2 is SYDVKM.

This clonotype was seen only a few times. The chain has TRBV28 and TRBJ1-2, with D uncertain. The CDR3 is 13 amino acids. V dropped 5 bases and J dropped 8 bases, with 15 bases sitting between them. Germline CDR1 reads MDHEN; CDR2 reads SYDVKM. CDR3 nucleotide sequence: TGTGCCAGCAGTATCAAGAGGGTGGAGGGCTACACCTTC. It codes for CASSIKRVEGYTF.

The chain carries TRBV27 and TRBJ2-7; D is possibly TRBD2 (6 bases). V shed 6 bases and J shed 3 bases, with 18 bases lying between them. Germline CDR1 and CDR2: MNHEY and SMNVEV (reference sequence). The CDR3 has 15 residues. In DNA, the CDR3 is TGTGCCAGCAGCCCCCGCGGAGGGGCTGGCTACGAGCAGTACTTC. Its translation: CASSPRGGAGYEQYF.

Many counts were recorded for this clonotype. The rearrangement joins TRBV11-3 to TRBJ2-5, with 7 bases that match TRBD1. CDR1 is SGHNT and CDR2 is YENEEA in the germline V gene. V shed 6 bases and J 5 bases; nucleotides not matched to a gene: 12. The CDR3 totals 15 residues. CDR3 sequence: CASRLRQGVSETQYF. CDR3 nucleotide sequence: TGTGCCAGCAGGCTGAGACAGGGAGTCTCGGAGACCCAGTACTTC. The variable domain in full, with the rest retrieved from reference TRBV11-3 and TRBJ2-5, is EAGVVQSPRYKIIEKKQPVAFWCNPISGHNTLYWYLQNLGQGPELLIRYENEEAVDDSQLPKDRFSAERLKGVDSTLKIQPAELGDSAVYLCASRLRQGVSETQYFGPGTRLLVL.

V gene TRBV27 combines with J gene TRBJ2-1, with TRBD2 identical over 10 bases. The germline CDR1 and CDR2 sequences are MNHEY and SMNVEV (reference sequence). This CDR3 comprises 14 residues. The junction had 0 bases not matched to a gene; V was cut back by 6 bases and J by 1 base. The CDR3 sequence: CASRLAGSYNEQFF. DNA for the CDR3: TGTGCCAGCAGACTAGCGGGATCCTACAATGAGCAGTTCTTC.

The rearrangement joins TRBV4-2 to TRBJ2-3; the D gene is possibly TRBD2 (6 bases). V lost 0 bases and J 1 base, leaving 20 bases between the germline ends. This CDR3 spans 19 amino acids. The germline gives CDR1 LGHNA, CDR2 YNFKEQ. The DNA for the CDR3 is TGTGCCAGCAGCCAAGATATTCCGGCTATCGGCGGGGGCACAGATACGCAGTATTTT. Translation gives CASSQDIPAIGGGTDTQYF.